These 15 T cell receptor beta chains were sequenced from one sample in a study of CD8 T cells in acute hepatitis C reinfection. Broader study findings: Preferential TRBV04 and TRBV06 usage appeared in all groups and was not explained by the naive pool.

Only in-frame clones appear in the TCRdb table, and some are missing; sequencing was by immunoSEQ multiplex PCR. This table holds some 4,000 clones, around 40% found once. The time point is: acute HCV infection, within 168 days of estimated infection date. No in vitro expansion preceded sequencing of these hepatitis C virus-specific cells, which were studied ex vivo. Material: HCV NS3-1073 tetramer-sorted CD8+ T cells from PBMCs, obtained during acute infection. The receptors stem from a man between 25 and 39 years old with chronic hepatitis C.

The CDR3 coding sequence is TGTGCCAGTAGTATTTATAACTGGCAGGGTGCTGTCTACGAGCAGTACTTC. Translation gives CASSIYNWQGAVYEQYF. J is TRBJ2-7 and V is TRBV19; TRBD1 might be the D (5 bases). The CDR3 is 17 amino acids. Trimming took 3 bases from V and 3 from J, leaving 21 bases between them. Germline V gene sequence: CDR1 LNHDA, CDR2 SQIVND (reference sequence).

The genes are TRBV4-2 and TRBJ2-7; 9 bases are a match to TRBD1. After removal of 0 bases from V and 6 bases from J, the junction contained 15 bases not matched to a gene. CDR1 and CDR2 from the germline V gene are LGHNA and YNFKEQ. This CDR3 is built from 18 residues. CDR3 in amino acids: CASSQEVGQGLGVGEQYF. The DNA for the CDR3 is TGTGCCAGCAGCCAAGAGGTCGGACAGGGGTTGGGGGTCGGCGAGCAGTACTTC.

V and J are TRBV4-1 and TRBJ2-7; 11 positions agree with TRBD1. Trimming at V came to 0 bases and at J to 3 bases, leaving 10 bases not matched to a gene. Germline-derived CDR1 and CDR2 are MGHRA and YSYEKL. CDR3 length: 18 residues. The CDR3 nucleotides read TGCGCCAGCAGCCAAGATCGGGTAGGGACAGGGGGAATCTACGAGCAGTACTTC. Translation gives CASSQDRVGTGGIYEQYF.

The chain joins TRBV4-2 to TRBJ2-7, with a possible D match to TRBD2 (5 bases). Germline assignment: CDR1 LGHNA and CDR2 YNFKEQ. Trimming took 0 bases from V and 7 from J, leaving 19 bases between them. This CDR3 spans 16 amino acids. In DNA, the CDR3 is TGTGCCAGCAGCCAAGAGATGGACTGGAAATTAGGTGAGCAGTACTTC. It is translated as CASSQEMDWKLGEQYF.

In its sample, this clone is medium-sized (0.01 to 0.1%). This rearrangement joins TRBV6-1 to TRBJ1-2; D gene unclear. This CDR3 spans 16 amino acids. The ends were cut back, 4 bases at V and 2 bases at J, with 17 bases in the middle. Germline assignment: CDR1 MNHNS and CDR2 SASEGT. The CDR3 DNA reads TGTGCCAGCAGTGGGGAGATATGGACCGGGAACTATGGCTACACCTTC. Its protein is CASSGEIWTGNYGYTF.

This chain joins TRBV6-6 and TRBJ2-2; TRBD1 aligns across 7 bases. Germline V gene data show CDR1 as MNHNY and CDR2 as SVGAGI (reference sequence). The V segment lost 5 bases and the J segment 7 bases; nucleotides outside the gene matches: 10. This CDR3 is built from 15 residues. The CDR3 region is CASSPEHRGIGELFF. In DNA, the CDR3 is TGTGCCAGCAGTCCAGAGCACAGGGGAATCGGGGAGCTGTTTTTT.

About this clone: A junction end diverges from the germline sequence, so it may reflect a read error. This chain uses TRBV25-1 with TRBJ1-3, with a tentative D call TRBD1 (5 bases). This CDR3 has 13 residues. Per germline, CDR1 MGHDK and CDR2 SYGVNS. CDR3 in DNA: TGTGCAAGCAAGGTAGCGGGGGAAAACACCATATATTTT. It translates to CASKVAGENTIYF.

The V and J genes are TRBV7-2 and TRBJ1-1; 9 positions match TRBD1. Germline loops: CDR1 SGHTA, CDR2 FQGNSA. The V and J ends lost 3 bases and 0 bases, in that order; junction bases with no gene match: 5. This CDR3 spans 16 amino acids. The DNA for the CDR3 is TGTGCCAGCAGCTTCATTGGACAGGGGCTGAACACTGAAGCTTTCTTT. Translated, it gives CASSFIGQGLNTEAFF.

This clone is termed medium-sized. The chain joins TRBV2 to TRBJ2-7, with TRBD2 matching 10 bases. J lost 3 bases, V lost 3 bases, and 8 bases had no gene match. The germline CDR1 and CDR2 sequences are SNHLY and FYNNEI. CDR3 length: 16 amino acids. The chain's CDR3 is CASSEVTGTSVYEQYF. The CDR3 region has the DNA TGTGCCAGCAGTGAGGTAACCGGGACTAGCGTCTACGAGCAGTACTTC.

This clone was observed a few times. V and J are TRBV19 and TRBJ2-1, with D perhaps TRBD2 (6 bases). CDR1 and CDR2 from the germline V gene are LNHDA and SQIVND (reference sequence). CDR3 length equals 13 residues. V lost 3 bases and J lost 5, with 8 bases in between. CDR3 in DNA: TGTGCCAGTAGTATTTCGGGGGACAATGAGCAGTTCTTC. Protein sequence: CASSISGDNEQFF.

This CDR3 is CASSLSGTGELFF. The CDR3 DNA reads as TGTGCCAGCAGCCTCAGCGGCACCGGGGAGCTGTTTTTT. The rearrangement links TRBV6-4 to TRBJ2-2; D perhaps matches TRBD2 (5 bases). Germline V gene sequence: CDR1 MRHNA, CDR2 SNTAGT. This CDR3 spans 13 amino acids. V dropped 6 bases and J dropped 4 bases, with 9 bases sitting between them.

This clone was counted once. The chain recombines TRBV6-1 with TRBJ2-1, with TRBD2 matching over 13 bases. CDR3 length equals 15 residues. Germline values: CDR1 MNHNS, CDR2 SASEGT. The V and J ends lost 4 bases and 4 bases, in that order; junction bases with no gene match: 1. The CDR3 DNA reads TGTGCCAGCAGTGTGACTAGCGGGGGGTACAATGAGCAGTTCTTC. Translation gives CASSVTSGGYNEQFF.

This CDR3 reads CASRVLAGEYNEQFF. The CDR3 coding sequence is TGTGCCAGCAGGGTTCTAGCGGGGGAATACAATGAGCAGTTCTTC. The chain carries TRBV4-2 and TRBJ2-1; the match to TRBD2 covers 10 bases. J lost 4 bases, V lost 6 bases, and 6 bases had no gene match. In germline, CDR1 is LGHNA, CDR2 YNFKEQ. The CDR3 runs 15 residues.

In its sample, this clone ranks as medium-sized. This sample includes further DNA sequences coding for the same CDR3. The chain recombines TRBV4-3 with TRBJ2-7; D is tentatively TRBD1 or TRBD2 (6 bases each). This CDR3 has 16 amino acids. Germline CDR1 reads LGHNA; CDR2 reads YSLEER. Trimming cost V 0 bases and J 0 bases, with 12 bases left between them. Written as DNA, the CDR3 is TGCGCCAGCAGCCAAGAGGTAGGGGGGAGCTCCTACGAGCAGTACTTC. Translation gives CASSQEVGGSSYEQYF.

In its sample, this clone was seen a few times. The chain combines TRBV5-4 with TRBJ2-3; 13 bases align to TRBD2. After removal of 3 bases from V and 2 bases from J, the junction contained 6 bases not matched to a gene. The CDR3 runs to 17 residues. Germline V lookup: CDR1 SGHNT, CDR2 YYREEE (reference sequence). The CDR3 DNA follows: TGTGCCAGCAGCTCGTGGACTAGCGGGGGCTACACAGATACGCAGTATTTT. Residues: CASSSWTSGGYTDTQYF.